Below are 16 T cell receptor beta chains sequenced from a single sample in a study of blood T cell repertoires in COVID-19. Sequencing was performed with immunoSEQ multiplex PCR; in TCRdb, only in-frame clones are kept and a portion is missing. The sample lists around 290,000 clones, 85% to 90% seen once, with approximately 4.2% in the top ten. The source material was peripheral blood. Receptor source: a man between 35 and 55 years old with acute or convalescent COVID-19.

V and J are TRBV5-1 and TRBJ2-2, with D unresolved. This CDR3 contains 14 residues. Germline CDR1 and CDR2: SGHRS and YFSETQ. The germline V and J ends were trimmed by 0 bases and 1 base, with 4 bases remaining between them. CDR3 sequence reads: CASSLVVNTGELFF. The CDR3 region has the DNA TGCGCCAGCAGCTTGGTAGTGAACACCGGGGAGCTGTTTTTT.

The J gene is TRBJ1-2, the V gene TRBV30; TRBD1 matches 8 bases. V shed 3 bases and J 8 bases; nucleotides not matched to a gene: 2. Germline V gene lookup returns CDR1 GTSNPN and CDR2 SVGIG (reference sequence). The CDR3 has 11 amino acids. CDR3 sequence (DNA): TGTGCCTGGAGATCAGGGGGCGGCTACACCTTC. Its protein is CAWRSGGGYTF.

The chain carries TRBV30 and TRBJ1-2; no clear D gene. The CDR3 length is 12 residues. Trimming stripped 5 bases from V and 8 bases from J, with 15 bases between. Germline V gene sequence: CDR1 GTSNPN, CDR2 SVGIG (reference sequence). CDR3 in DNA: TGTGCCTGGTCCTACGTCCAAACGGGCTACACCTTC. It yields the protein CAWSYVQTGYTF.

The sample holds one count of this clone. The chain carries TRBV2 and TRBJ2-7; 13 bases line up with TRBD2. Trimming took 6 bases from V and 2 from J; bases not matched to a gene: 4. The CDR3 contains 15 residues. Germline CDR1 reads SNHLY; CDR2 reads FYNNEI. The CDR3 nucleotides are TGTGCCAGCAGGGCACTAGCGGGGGGGCCCTACGAGCAGTACTTC. It specifies CASRALAGGPYEQYF.

The chain recombines TRBV6-5 with TRBJ1-2, with TRBD1 as a possible D gene (6 bases). Germline V gene sequence: CDR1 MNHEY, CDR2 SVGAGI. V lost 6 bases and J lost 5, with 19 bases in between. This CDR3 is built from 15 residues. CDR3 sequence: CASSIISTGLYGYTF. CDR3 sequence (DNA): TGTGCCAGCAGCATAATTTCGACAGGCCTATATGGCTACACCTTC.

The J gene is TRBJ1-4, the V gene TRBV15; maybe TRBD1 (5 bases). Per germline, CDR1 LNHNV and CDR2 YYDKDF (reference sequence). This CDR3 is built from 13 residues. V was shortened by 3 bases and J by 7 bases, with 9 bases between the two germline ends. CDR3 protein: CATSRDNFEKLFF. The CDR3, as DNA: TGTGCCACCAGCAGGGACAATTTTGAAAAACTGTTTTTT.

The V and J genes are TRBV7-2 and TRBJ1-4; 10 bases align to TRBD1. The trim removed 5 bases at V and 7 bases at J, leaving 4 bases unmatched. Germline values: CDR1 SGHTA, CDR2 FQGNSA. The CDR3 length is 14 residues. This CDR3 reads CASSATGGGEKLFF. DNA of the CDR3: TGTGCCAGCAGCGCGACAGGGGGCGGTGAAAAACTGTTTTTT.

The chain employs TRBV11-2 and TRBJ2-7; 10 nucleotides agree with TRBD1. With V trimmed by 1 base and J by 5 bases, 5 bases remained unmatched. This CDR3 has 15 residues. In germline, CDR1 is SGHAT, CDR2 FQNNGV. CDR3 loop: CASSLGTGGRDEQYF. Written as DNA, the CDR3 is TGTGCCAGCAGCTTAGGGACAGGGGGTCGAGACGAGCAGTACTTC.

The chain uses TRBV11-2 and TRBJ1-1, with 7 nucleotides matching TRBD1. The CDR3 is 15 amino acids. Per the germline V gene, CDR1 is SGHAT and CDR2 is FQNNGV. Unmatched junction bases numbered 7, after V lost 5 bases and J lost 1 base. The CDR3 bases are TGTGCCAGCAGCCCAGGAGGACAGGAGAACACTGAAGCTTTCTTT. Translated: CASSPGGQENTEAFF.

The rearrangement uses TRBV6-1 and TRBJ2-3; 10 bases map to TRBD2. Germline CDR1 and CDR2: MNHNS and SASEGT. With 3 bases clipped from V and 2 bases from J, the junction kept 8 bases outside the gene matches. The CDR3 spans 17 residues. CDR3 sequence reads: CASSDQRTSGFTDTQYF. The CDR3 DNA sequence: TGTGCCAGCAGTGACCAACGGACTAGCGGTTTCACAGATACGCAGTATTTT.

V gene TRBV5-4 combines with J gene TRBJ2-2, with a tentative D call TRBD2 (5 bases). Trimming shortened V by 2 bases and J by 4 bases, and 12 bases separated the two germline ends. The CDR3 contains 15 residues. Germline V lookup: CDR1 SGHNT, CDR2 YYREEE (reference sequence). The CDR3 loop reads CASSFGLQSTGELFF. DNA of the CDR3: TGTGCCAGCAGCTTTGGACTTCAGAGCACCGGGGAGCTGTTTTTT.

This clone was found a few times. V and J are TRBV12-5 and TRBJ1-1; D unresolved. CDR3 length: 14 residues. The germline V and J ends were trimmed by 1 base and 4 bases, with 10 bases remaining between them. Germline values: CDR1 LGHNT, CDR2 FRNRAP. The CDR3 DNA follows: TGTGCTAGTGGTTTGGGGGCTTTGGGCACTGAAGCTTTCTTT. Protein sequence: CASGLGALGTEAFF.

This clone was counted between two and nine times. Additional DNA sequences in this sample encode the identical CDR3. The chain carries TRBV12-3 or TRBV12-4 and TRBJ1-1, with a tentative D call TRBD1 (5 bases). The CDR3 is made up of 13 amino acids. The ends were cut back, 6 bases at V and 1 base at J, with 9 bases in the middle. As DNA, the CDR3 is TGTGCCAGCAGCCTACAGGAGAACACTGAAGCTTTCTTT. This encodes CASSLQENTEAFF.

This chain links TRBV11-1 with TRBJ2-7; 10 nucleotides line up with TRBD1. V dropped 4 bases and J dropped 3; count of bases not matched to a gene: 6. The CDR3 has 15 residues. The germline V gene encodes CDR1 SGHAT and CDR2 FQDESV (reference sequence). The CDR3, as DNA: TGTGCCAGCAGCTCCCACGGGACAGGGGTCTACGAGCAGTACTTC. This encodes CASSSHGTGVYEQYF.

The DNA for the CDR3 is TGTGCCTTCGGACAGGTCCTGAACTATGGCTACACCTTC. Translated: CAFGQVLNYGYTF. V and J are TRBV30 and TRBJ1-2, with 7 nucleotides matching TRBD1. Germline trimming cut 7 bases from V and 2 bases from J; bases unmatched to any gene: 7. The CDR3 runs 13 residues. CDR1 and CDR2 (germline): GTSNPN, SVGIG (reference sequence).

The chain recombines TRBV5-4 with TRBJ2-7, with 8 bases identical to TRBD2. V shed 2 bases, J shed 4 bases, and the junction held 5 bases outside the gene matches. This CDR3 is 14 amino acids long. Per the germline V gene, CDR1 is SGHNT and CDR2 is YYREEE (reference sequence). The CDR3 region is CASSFGGAGYEQYF. Written as DNA, the CDR3 is TGTGCCAGCAGCTTCGGGGGGGCTGGATACGAGCAGTACTTC.